This TCR beta chain was recovered during a study of lung T cells in sarcoidosis with Löfgren's syndrome. Study as a whole: Repertoire analyses centered on Löfgren's syndrome patients.

This CDR3 spans 12 amino acids. The ends lost 6 bases at V and 6 bases at J; junction bases unmatched: 5. Concerning this clonotype itself: What it binds is not known.

TCRdb independently ran MiXCR on the reads; one entry per CDR3 protein. The profile shows 60,000 or so distinct CDR3 sequences, approximately 21% of them singletons. General study points: The most expanded V genes in Löfgren's patients were reportedly TRAV12-1 and TRBV2. Sarcoidosis antigen recognition was only suggested, antigen unidentified. Multiple Löfgren's syndrome patients reportedly shared TRAV12-1 and TRBV2 CDR3 motifs.

What was sequenced was CD4+ T cells from PBMCs. V usage is TRBV12-3 or TRBV12-4 and J usage is TRBJ2-7; 7 bases are a match to TRBD1. The clonotype comes from a human donor with sarcoidosis (Löfgren's syndrome or another form), or a control subject (not recorded which). CDR3: CASRHRGSEQYF. The CDR3, as DNA: TGTGCCAGCAGGCACAGGGGTAGCGAGCAGTACTTC.